A selection of T cell receptor beta chains follows, all from one sample in a study of CD8+CD57+ T cells in acquired aplastic anemia. MiXCR was run by TCRdb on the reads, yielding one entry per CDR3 protein. The sample contains around 290,000 distinct CDR3 sequences, under 60% of which appear only once. Sequencing was performed on sorted CD4+, CD8+, or CD8+CD57+ T cells (not recorded which) from PBMCs. The receptors come from a human donor with aplastic anemia. The CDR3 runs from the conserved cysteine through the conserved F or W. D genes are given only for firm matches. Only some rows state a clone size, as once, few, many or a class for expanded clones.

V	D	J	size	CDR3	DNA
TRBV29-1	-	TRBJ1-1	-	CSVEAQGNTEAFF	TGCAGCGTCGAAGCCCAGGGGAACACTGAAGCTTTCTTT
TRBV10-3	-	TRBJ1-1	once	CAISSRDSSTEAFF	TGTGCCATCAGCAGCCGGGACTCGTCCACTGAAGCTTTCTTT
TRBV20-1	TRBD2	TRBJ2-2	many	CSARGTSGIANTGELFF	TGCAGTGCTAGAGGGACTAGCGGGATCGCGAACACCGGGGAGCTGTTTTTT
TRBV7-2	TRBD2	TRBJ2-5	few	CASSPARGGETQYF	TGTGCCAGCAGCCCAGCGCGGGGAGGGGAGACCCAGTACTTC
TRBV7-3	TRBD2	TRBJ2-5	-	CASSLTGTSTETQYF	TGTGCCAGCAGCTTAACCGGGACTAGTACAGAGACCCAGTACTTC
TRBV3-1	-	TRBJ1-6	-	CASSQAGGGGSPLHF	TGTGCCAGCAGCCAGGCCGGGGGGGGTGGTTCACCCCTCCACTTT
TRBV7-2	-	TRBJ1-1	once	CASSFGHPNTEAFF	TGTGCCAGCAGCTTCGGACACCCGAACACTGAAGCTTTCTTT
TRBV5-5	-	TRBJ1-4	-	CASSLGLVTSGNEKLFF	TGTGCCAGCAGCTTGGGACTTGTGACTAGCGGAAATGAAAAACTGTTTTTT
TRBV3-1	TRBD2	TRBJ2-7	many	CASSSSPWSGESYEQYF	TGTGCCAGCAGCTCAAGTCCCTGGAGCGGGGAATCCTACGAGCAGTACTTC
TRBV7-9	-	TRBJ2-7	few	CASTPPDSYEQYF	TGTGCCAGCACCCCGCCGGACTCCTACGAGCAGTACTTC
TRBV19	TRBD1	TRBJ2-7	-	CASSVSGGAVYEQYF	TGTGCCAGTAGTGTCTCAGGGGGCGCGGTCTACGAGCAGTACTTC
TRBV5-8	-	TRBJ2-5	many	CASSLIGGTATPETQYF	TGTGCCAGCAGCTTGATTGGGGGGACAGCGACACCGGAGACCCAGTACTTC
TRBV7-2	-	TRBJ1-2	-	CASSPTYGGNGYTF	TGTGCCAGCAGCCCAACCTATGGGGGCAATGGCTACACCTTC
TRBV20-1	-	TRBJ1-2	-	CSASLVGLGAVGYTF	TGCAGTGCTAGTTTGGTGGGACTCGGGGCGGTTGGCTACACCTTC
TRBV9	TRBD1	TRBJ1-6	-	CASSVKGGQSPLHF	TGTGCCAGCAGCGTAAAAGGGGGACAGTCACCCCTCCACTTT
TRBV12-5	TRBD1	TRBJ1-2	many	CASGLGTGVVGYTF	TGTGCTAGTGGTTTGGGGACAGGGGTAGTTGGCTACACCTTC
TRBV6-5	-	TRBJ2-7	many	CASKGPGDSYEQYF	TGTGCCAGCAAGGGCCCCGGGGACTCCTACGAGCAGTACTTC
TRBV19	-	TRBJ2-2	-	CASSRRQSGELFF	TGTGCCAGTAGTAGGCGGCAAAGCGGGGAGCTGTTTTTT
TRBV10-2	TRBD1	TRBJ1-6	-	CASSEPRGLSYNSPLHF	TGCGCCAGCAGTGAACCCAGGGGGCTCTCCTATAATTCACCCCTCCACTTT
TRBV7-6	TRBD1	TRBJ1-1	once	CASSPGTGQSRRAEAFF	TGTGCCAGCAGCCCCGGGACAGGGCAGTCTAGAAGGGCTGAAGCTTTCTTT
TRBV7-9	TRBD1	TRBJ1-1	-	CASSAVDRANTEAFF	TGTGCCAGCAGCGCCGTGGACAGGGCGAACACTGAAGCTTTCTTT
TRBV7-9	TRBD2	TRBJ2-1	-	CASSSSGVSYNEQFF	TGCGCCAGCAGCTCTAGCGGGGTTTCCTACAATGAGCAGTTCTTC
TRBV29-1	-	TRBJ2-6	-	CSVQTGTGANVLTF	TGCAGCGTACAAACAGGGACTGGGGCCAACGTCCTGACTTTC
TRBV5-1	-	TRBJ1-1	many	CASMSLGVGNEAFF	TGCGCCAGCATGAGTTTAGGGGTGGGCAATGAAGCTTTCTTT
TRBV9	-	TRBJ1-3	many	CASSGLAGDLSGNTIYF	TGTGCCAGCAGCGGCTTGGCGGGCGACCTCTCTGGAAACACCATATATTTT
TRBV4-1	TRBD2	TRBJ2-5	-	CASSPGLAGGTQYF	TGCGCCAGCAGCCCCGGACTAGCGGGGGGGACCCAGTACTTC
TRBV5-1	TRBD1	TRBJ2-7	once	CASRPGTGAAEQYF	TGCGCCAGCAGGCCCGGGACAGGGGCCGCCGAGCAGTACTTC
TRBV5-5	-	TRBJ1-2	-	CASSIHVGQGNGYTF	TGTGCCAGCAGCATCCATGTAGGGCAGGGCAATGGCTACACCTTC
TRBV5-6	-	TRBJ2-2	-	CASSATGTDYVYTGELFF	TGTGCCAGCAGCGCTACTGGGACCGACTATGTTTACACCGGGGAGCTGTTTTTT
TRBV10-3	-	TRBJ2-3	-	CAIKGTDTQYF	TGTGCCATCAAAGGAACAGATACGCAGTATTTT
TRBV20-1	-	TRBJ1-6	-	CSARGQTSYNSPLHF	TGCAGTGCTAGAGGTCAGACCTCCTATAATTCACCCCTCCACTTT
TRBV5-1	TRBD1	TRBJ1-2	-	CASSEDRPYGYTF	TGCGCCAGCAGCGAGGACAGGCCGTATGGCTACACCTTC
TRBV5-1	TRBD2	TRBJ2-5	many	CASSLSGIQETQYF	TGCGCCAGCAGCCTTAGCGGGATCCAAGAGACCCAGTACTTC
TRBV7-2	-	TRBJ2-7	-	CASSLGLLNPQYF	TGTGCCAGCAGCTTAGGACTTCTGAATCCGCAGTACTTC
TRBV7-9	TRBD2	TRBJ2-1	-	CASIDQGGGGASSYNEQFF	TGTGCCAGCATCGATCAGGGCGGGGGGGGCGCTAGCTCCTACAATGAGCAGTTCTTC
TRBV5-1	-	TRBJ2-5	-	CASSLAKETQYF	TGCGCCAGCAGCTTGGCCAAGGAGACCCAGTACTTC
TRBV2	-	TRBJ1-1	-	CASSVGGAKAEAFF	TGTGCCAGCAGTGTCGGAGGGGCGAAGGCTGAAGCTTTCTTT
TRBV2	-	TRBJ2-1	-	CASSEARVVDEQFF	TGTGCCAGCAGTGAAGCACGGGTTGTTGATGAGCAGTTCTTC
TRBV12-3/TRBV12-4	TRBD1	TRBJ2-5	-	CASSLDRVTQETQYF	TGTGCCAGCAGTTTGGACAGGGTGACCCAAGAGACCCAGTACTTC
TRBV24-1	TRBD1	TRBJ2-7	-	CATSSGQSYEQYF	TGTGCCACCAGCTCGGGACAGTCGTACGAGCAGTACTTC
TRBV19	-	TRBJ1-3	-	CASSIGSSGNTIYF	TGTGCCAGTAGTATCGGCAGCTCTGGAAACACCATATATTTT
TRBV30	TRBD1	TRBJ1-1	few	CAWSASRTGTGTEAFF	TGTGCCTGGAGTGCCTCACGGACAGGGACGGGCACTGAAGCTTTCTTT
TRBV19	-	TRBJ2-1	many	CASTSPRDRRFHNEQFF	TGTGCCAGTACCAGCCCCCGAGACAGGCGGTTCCACAATGAGCAGTTCTTC
TRBV7-9	-	TRBJ2-7	-	CASSLVSVEQYF	TGTGCCAGCAGCTTAGTATCGGTCGAGCAGTACTTC
TRBV11-1	-	TRBJ2-7	-	CASTPRPAYEQCF	TGTGCCAGCACCCCCCGGCCAGCCTACGAGCAGTGCTTC
TRBV20-1	-	TRBJ2-3	many	CSASRPGIGATDTQYF	TGCAGTGCTAGCCGCCCGGGCATAGGGGCCACAGATACGCAGTATTTT
TRBV10-3	-	TRBJ2-7	-	CATEGPDRWNEQYF	TGTGCCACCGAAGGCCCTGACAGGTGGAACGAGCAGTACTTC
TRBV4-1	TRBD2	TRBJ2-3	-	CASSQDPSGRKNEQYF	TGCGCCAGCAGCCAAGATCCGAGCGGGAGAAAGAATGAGCAGTATTTT
TRBV6-5	-	TRBJ1-1	many	CASSSMSENGEAFF	TGTGCCAGCAGTTCCATGTCCGAGAACGGTGAAGCTTTCTTT
TRBV12-3/TRBV12-4	TRBD2	TRBJ2-5	-	CASSLLGGETQYF	TGTGCCAGCAGTTTATTGGGGGGGGAGACCCAGTACTTC
TRBV7-9	-	TRBJ2-4	-	CASSLGPDRGLARAKNIQYF	TGTGCCAGCAGCTTAGGCCCCGATCGTGGTTTAGCGCGAGCCAAAAACATTCAGTACTTC
TRBV9	TRBD1	TRBJ1-1	-	CARDRTGGESNTEAFF	TGTGCTAGAGATCGAACAGGGGGCGAATCGAACACTGAAGCTTTCTTT
TRBV7-6	-	TRBJ2-1	once	CASSLEIYSEQFF	TGTGCCAGCAGCTTGGAGATTTACAGTGAGCAGTTCTTC
TRBV6-1	-	TRBJ2-3	many	CASSSWDPTDTQYF	TGTGCCAGCAGTAGTTGGGATCCGACAGATACGCAGTATTTT
TRBV20-1	TRBD2	TRBJ2-5	-	CSASPSGRETQYF	TGCAGTGCTAGCCCTAGCGGGAGGGAGACCCAGTACTTC
TRBV29-1	-	TRBJ2-5	-	CSVEEPWDLMGEETQYF	TGCAGCGTTGAAGAGCCTTGGGACTTAATGGGCGAGGAGACCCAGTACTTC
TRBV7-2	-	TRBJ1-5	-	CASSGIDSNQPQHF	TGTGCCAGCAGCGGTATAGACAGCAATCAGCCCCAGCATTTT
TRBV5-1	TRBD1	TRBJ2-7	-	CASRSGQGGVVTYEQCF	TGCGCCAGCAGGTCCGGACAGGGGGGGGTTGTGACCTACGAGCAGTGCTTC
TRBV15	TRBD1	TRBJ2-1	-	CATSRQGAAEQFF	TGTGCCACCAGCAGACAGGGGGCAGCCGAGCAGTTCTTC
TRBV24-1	-	TRBJ2-1	-	CATSDSGASSYNEQFF	TGTGCCACCAGTGATTCGGGGGCGAGCTCCTACAATGAGCAGTTCTTC